This TCR beta chain was sequenced during a study of CD8+CD57+ T cells in acquired aplastic anemia. About the study: Sorted CD4+ and CD8+ cell DNA averaged around 3 ug. Study-level findings and limits: The study identified more than 25 CD8+ CDR3 sequences shared by patients and controls.

Concerning this clonotype: Its antigen is currently unknown.

Genomic DNA was employed as the template in profiling TCR beta VDJ and CDR3. MiXCR was run by TCRdb on the reads, yielding one entry per CDR3 protein. The data contain around 80,000 distinct CDR3 sequences, 60% to 75% of them singletons. For sequencing, patients were chosen who had shown expansion of CD8+CD57+ cells by flow cytometry. Each patient had severe acquired aplastic anemia. This TCR was recovered from a human donor with aplastic anemia. Sequencing was performed on sorted CD4+, CD8+, or CD8+CD57+ T cells (not recorded which) from PBMCs.

The CDR3 loop reads CATSSRGGVNTGELFF. The CDR3 DNA sequence: TGTGCCACCAGCAGCCGGGGCGGAGTTAACACCGGGGAGCTGTTTTTT. The genes are TRBV15 and TRBJ2-2; D assignment may be TRBD1 or TRBD2 (5 bases each). V gave up 3 bases and J gave up 2 bases, with 13 bases separating them. Germline V gene lookup returns CDR1 LNHNV and CDR2 YYDKDF (reference sequence). The CDR3 covers 16 residues.